The 21 T cell receptor beta chains below all came from one sample that was sequenced in a study of cytomegalovirus exposure and HLA in healthy donors. Both 60 Vbeta primers and 13 Jbeta primers went into the PCR. This table comes from immunoSEQ multiplex PCR, and its TCRdb copy is limited to in-frame clones, with some not included. The data show 130,000 or so clones, around 73% seen once. Sequenced input: PBMCs. The receptors were gathered from a female donor in good health and CMV-seronegative.

Of note for this clone: Other DNA sequences in the sample encode the same CDR3. The chain carries TRBV30 and TRBJ2-1; TRBD2 matches at 8 bases. The CDR3 is 14 residues long. Germline CDR1 is GTSNPN and CDR2 is SVGIG (reference sequence). With 0 bases clipped from V and 6 bases from J, the junction kept 4 bases outside the gene matches. The CDR3, as DNA: TGTGCCTGGAGTGTAGGACTAGCTGGCAATGAGCAGTTCTTC. Amino acid sequence: CAWSVGLAGNEQFF. Supplemented by reference TRBV30 and TRBJ2-1, the full variable domain reads SQTIHQWPATLVQPVGSPLSLECTVEGTSNPNLYWYRQAAGRGLQLLFYSVGIGQISSEVPQNLSASRPQDRQFILSSKKLLLSDSGFYLCAWSVGLAGNEQFFGPGTRLTVL.

The J gene is TRBJ2-2, the V gene TRBV4-2; 12 nucleotides agree with TRBD2. The V gene's germline CDR1 is LGHNA and CDR2 YNFKEQ. J was trimmed by 4 bases and V by 4 bases; bases with no gene match: 13. The CDR3 has 19 residues. DNA of the CDR3: TGTGCCAGCAGCCTCGAGAGACTAGCGGGAGACCCGAGCACCGGGGAGCTGTTTTTT. Protein sequence: CASSLERLAGDPSTGELFF.

The chain carries TRBV7-9 and TRBJ1-1; perhaps TRBD1 as D (6 bases). Germline CDR1 reads SEHNR; CDR2 reads FQNEAQ (reference sequence). CDR3 length: 13 amino acids. V gave up 5 bases and J gave up 4 bases, with 11 bases separating them. CDR3 sequence: CASSVTGFTEAFF. Written as DNA, the CDR3 is TGTGCCAGCAGCGTAACAGGGTTCACTGAAGCTTTCTTT. Full variable domain (remainder filled in from reference TRBV7-9 and TRBJ1-1): DTGVSQNPRHKITKRGQNVTFRCDPISEHNRLYWYRQTLGQGPEFLTYFQNEAQLEKSRLLSDRFSAERPKGSFSTLEIQRTEQGDSAMYLCASSVTGFTEAFFGQGTRLTVV.

The rearrangement joins TRBV7-3 to TRBJ1-1, with a weak D call TRBD1 (6 bases). CDR3 length: 13 residues. Germline V gene lookup returns CDR1 SGHTA and CDR2 FQGTGA. V was cut by 5 bases and J by 6 bases, with 13 bases left in between. The CDR3 DNA follows: TGTGCCAGCAGCCAATTACAGGGATCTGAAGCTTTCTTT. Translated: CASSQLQGSEAFF.

This clone is labeled medium-sized. This chain connects TRBV6-5 to TRBJ2-1; TRBD1 matches at 7 bases. This CDR3 has 14 residues. Germline assignment: CDR1 MNHEY and CDR2 SVGAGI. V lost 7 bases, J lost 6 bases, and 9 bases stayed unmatched. The CDR3 loop is CASTPKGAANEQFF. The DNA for the CDR3 is TGTGCCAGCACCCCCAAGGGGGCGGCCAATGAGCAGTTCTTC.

The rearrangement links TRBV28 to TRBJ2-7; maybe TRBD1 (5 bases). CDR3 length: 14 residues. Germline V lookup: CDR1 MDHEN, CDR2 SYDVKM. V dropped 4 bases and J dropped 5 bases, with 15 bases sitting between them. The CDR3 DNA reads TGTGCCAGCAGTTCCCCCTCAGGGATCCACGAGCAGTACTTC. Translation gives CASSSPSGIHEQYF.

This clone was detected a few times. CDR3 nucleotide sequence: TGTGCCAGCAGCTTGGGGACAGGGAACTATGGCTACACCTTC. Amino acids: CASSLGTGNYGYTF. The chain has TRBV5-6 and TRBJ1-2; 8 nucleotides agree with TRBD1. The V and J ends lost 0 bases and 2 bases, in that order; junction bases with no gene match: 0. Germline lookup yields CDR1 SGHDT and CDR2 YYEEEE. The CDR3 length is 14 residues.

This chain connects TRBV28 to TRBJ2-1; a weak D match, TRBD2 (6 bases). Trimming took off 2 bases at V and 3 bases at J, with 11 bases between the two ends. Germline V gene lookup returns CDR1 MDHEN and CDR2 SYDVKM. CDR3 length: 15 residues. CDR3 nucleotides: TGTGCCAGCAGTTTAGGAGGGCGGGACTACAATGAGCAGTTCTTC. Translating it yields CASSLGGRDYNEQFF.

The chain joins TRBV19 to TRBJ2-4, with a tentative D call TRBD2 (7 bases). CDR3 length equals 18 residues. V dropped 0 bases and J dropped 2 bases, with 17 bases sitting between them. Germline values: CDR1 LNHDA, CDR2 SQIVND (reference sequence). CDR3 sequence: CASSIDLGGRLTKNIQYF. The CDR3 DNA follows: TGTGCCAGTAGTATAGATCTCGGGGGGCGATTAACCAAAAACATTCAGTACTTC.

The chain joins TRBV5-4 to TRBJ2-1; TRBD2 aligns across 7 bases. Germline loops: CDR1 SGHNT, CDR2 YYREEE (reference sequence). CDR3 size: 17 residues. The junction had 10 bases not matched to a gene; V was cut back by 4 bases and J by 0 bases. Here the CDR3 DNA reads TGTGCCAGCAGCCCCAGCGGGGCGGGGAGCTCCTACAATGAGCAGTTCTTC. It yields the protein CASSPSGAGSSYNEQFF.

CDR3 protein: CASSYTLQGGFNEEAFF. CDR3 DNA: TGTGCCAGCAGCTATACTCTACAGGGGGGGTTTAACGAGGAAGCTTTCTTT. V gene TRBV11-2 combines with J gene TRBJ1-1, with 8 bases matching TRBD1. Germline loops: CDR1 SGHAT, CDR2 FQNNGV. Germline trimming cut 4 bases from V and 8 bases from J; bases unmatched to any gene: 18. The CDR3 totals 17 residues.

The V call is TRBV4-2, the J call TRBJ2-7, with TRBD2 as a possible D gene (6 bases). V lost 0 bases and J 2 bases, leaving 11 bases between the germline ends. This CDR3 has 15 residues. CDR1 is LGHNA, CDR2 YNFKEQ, per germline. The CDR3 DNA reads TGTGCCAGCAGCCAAGATACTAGCAGCCCCTACGAGCAGTACTTC. Protein: CASSQDTSSPYEQYF.

The chain joins TRBV10-3 to TRBJ2-1; 9 bases align to TRBD1. Germline loops: CDR1 ENHRY, CDR2 SYGVKD. The CDR3 has 14 residues. The V segment lost 7 bases and the J segment 5 bases; nucleotides outside the gene matches: 6. The CDR3 reads CAINPGQGNNEQFF. The CDR3 nucleotides read TGTGCCATCAATCCGGGACAGGGCAACAATGAGCAGTTCTTC.

V usage is TRBV7-3 and J usage is TRBJ2-1, with D tentatively TRBD2 (5 bases). The CDR3 has 13 residues. V gave up 5 bases and J gave up 8 bases, with 13 bases separating them. The germline gives CDR1 SGHTA, CDR2 FQGTGA. The DNA of the CDR3 is TGTGCCAGCAGCAGATGGGGAGTCGATGAGCAGTTCTTC. It yields the protein CASSRWGVDEQFF.

V is TRBV5-1 and J is TRBJ1-1; weak D call: TRBD1 (6 bases). V was trimmed by 4 bases and J by 6 bases, leaving 16 bases between them. The CDR3 extends over 14 amino acids. Germline-derived CDR1 and CDR2 are SGHRS and YFSETQ. CDR3 in amino acids: CASSTKTGSAEAFF. CDR3 coding DNA: TGCGCCAGCAGCACGAAGACAGGATCCGCTGAAGCTTTCTTT.

V is TRBV7-2 and J is TRBJ1-3; D unresolved. CDR1 SGHTA and CDR2 FQGNSA come from the germline V gene. The CDR3 is made up of 13 amino acids. V lost 2 bases and J 5 bases, leaving 7 bases between the germline ends. DNA of the CDR3: TGTGCCAGCAGCTTACAGACTCGAAACACCATATATTTT. Amino acid sequence: CASSLQTRNTIYF.

The chain has TRBV19 and TRBJ1-5; D ambiguous. The CDR3 has 17 amino acids. Trimming shortened V by 1 base and J by 4 bases, and 17 bases separated the two germline ends. Per the germline V gene, CDR1 is LNHDA and CDR2 is SQIVND (reference sequence). The CDR3 region is CASSIGWAEPPNQPQHF. For the CDR3, the DNA is TGTGCCAGTAGTATAGGGTGGGCCGAACCTCCAAATCAGCCCCAGCATTTT.

This clone came up once. The CDR3 sequence: CASSKDRGGYNEQFF. The CDR3 DNA follows: TGTGCCAGTAGTAAGGACAGGGGAGGTTACAATGAGCAGTTCTTC. This sequence joins TRBV19 and TRBJ2-1; 9 bases align to TRBD1. This CDR3 has 15 amino acids. Losses at the gene ends were 4 bases for V and 4 bases for J; bases not matched to a gene: 5. Germline-derived CDR1 and CDR2 are LNHDA and SQIVND (reference sequence). The whole variable domain, filled in from reference TRBV19 and TRBJ2-1, reads DGGITQSPKYLFRKEGQNVTLSCEQNLNHDAMYWYRQDPGQGLRLIYYSQIVNDFQKGDIAEGYSVSREKKESFPLTVTSAQKNPTAFYLCASSKDRGGYNEQFFGPGTRLTVL.

This chain joins TRBV27 and TRBJ2-7; 7 bases agree with TRBD2. With 6 bases clipped from V and 0 bases from J, the junction kept 5 bases outside the gene matches. The germline gives CDR1 MNHEY, CDR2 SMNVEV (reference sequence). CDR3 length: 14 amino acids. The CDR3 region has the DNA TGTGCCAGCAGCCTGACTAGCCCCTCCTACGAGCAGTACTTC. Amino acids: CASSLTSPSYEQYF.

This chain links TRBV5-1 with TRBJ2-3, with a tentative D call TRBD2 (5 bases). V dropped 4 bases and J dropped 3 bases, with 21 bases sitting between them. The CDR3 runs to 17 residues. Germline assignment: CDR1 SGHRS and CDR2 YFSETQ. CDR3 nucleotides: TGCGCCAGCAGCCCCGAGCTACGCGGACTGGAAACAGATACGCAGTATTTT. It translates to CASSPELRGLETDTQYF.

J is TRBJ2-2 and V is TRBV4-2; 10 bases are a match to TRBD2. The ends lost 1 base at V and 5 bases at J; junction bases unmatched: 13. The V gene's germline CDR1 is LGHNA and CDR2 YNFKEQ. The CDR3 extends over 19 amino acids. In DNA, the CDR3 is TGTGCCAGCAGCCAAGGGAGGGCTAGCGGGAGAGTTGGGACCGGGGAGCTGTTTTTT. Translated: CASSQGRASGRVGTGELFF.